One sample yielded the 18 T cell receptor beta chains listed below, sequenced in a study of blood T cells in healthy people across ages. It was with a sample-barcoded 5' primer and a J-beta primer mix that a second PCR of roughly 7 to 12 cycles was run. TCRdb called the 5' RACE reads again in MiXCR, with one record for every CDR3 protein. In the table there are roughly 800,000 distinct CDR3 sequences, roughly 64% of which are singletons. Sequencing input: blood. The receptor source for this set is a man aged 25 to 40 in good health.

The chain has TRBV12-3 or TRBV12-4 and TRBJ2-7; tentatively, D is TRBD2 (6 bases). V lost 3 bases to trimming and J lost 1 base, with 13 bases between them. The CDR3 is 15 amino acids. This chain's CDR3 is CASSLARDSSYEQYF. CDR3 DNA sequence: TGTGCCAGCAGTTTGGCCCGGGACTCTTCCTACGAGCAGTACTTC.

V usage is TRBV7-2 and J usage is TRBJ2-7, with a weak D call TRBD2 (8 bases). Trimming pared 3 bases from V and 4 bases from J, leaving 13 bases between. Germline V gene sequence: CDR1 SGHTA, CDR2 FQGNSA. This CDR3 contains 14 residues. The CDR3 region is CASSFVAGQYEQYF. Written as DNA, the CDR3 is TGTGCCAGCAGCTTCGTAGCGGGACAGTACGAGCAGTACTTC.

This rearrangement joins TRBV7-2 to TRBJ2-7; TRBD1 or TRBD2 may be the D gene (5 bases each). The CDR3 extends over 14 amino acids. The germline CDR1 and CDR2 sequences are SGHTA and FQGNSA. The V end lost 5 bases, the J end lost 2 bases, and 13 bases lay between the germline ends. CDR3 loop: CASSRDRRPYEQYF. The CDR3 nucleotides read TGTGCCAGCAGCCGGGACCGTCGGCCCTACGAGCAGTACTTC.

The rearrangement joins TRBV5-1 to TRBJ2-5, with D possibly matching TRBD1 (5 bases). The CDR3 contains 18 residues. Germline V lookup: CDR1 SGHRS, CDR2 YFSETQ. V lost 6 bases to trimming and J lost 4 bases, with 28 bases between them. The DNA for the CDR3 is TGCGCCAGCAACCTTACTCCAGGGATAGGAGTTATCTCAGAGACCCAGTACTTC. This sequence encodes CASNLTPGIGVISETQYF.

The chain carries TRBV27 and TRBJ2-5; no reliable D call. Germline CDR1 reads MNHEY; CDR2 reads SMNVEV (reference sequence). The length of the CDR3 is 16 residues. The V and J ends lost 5 bases and 5 bases respectively, with 21 bases between them. The CDR3 bases are TGTGCCAGCAGTCCATATACCCTGGTTCTCGGGGAGACCCAGTACTTC. It encodes CASSPYTLVLGETQYF.

This chain uses TRBV3-1 with TRBJ2-4, with 8 bases matching TRBD2. J lost 13 bases, V lost 4 bases, and 9 bases had no gene match. This CDR3 region has 13 residues. Germline CDR1 is LGHDT and CDR2 is YNNKEL (reference sequence). The CDR3 here is CASSPGLAVEQYF. CDR3 nucleotide sequence: TGTGCCAGCAGCCCTGGACTAGCCGTTGAGCAGTACTTC.

Remarks on this clonotype: This clone may be a read error of a much larger clone one base away. The chain links TRBV29-1 to TRBJ2-1; D assignment may be TRBD1 or TRBD2 (5 bases each). Germline V gene lookup returns CDR1 SQVTM and CDR2 ANQGSEA. The CDR3 has 14 residues. CDR3 sequence reads: CGADRRQGRVEQFF. CDR3 DNA: TGCGGCGCTGATAGGCGCCAGGGACGGGTTGAGCAGTTCTTC.

V gene TRBV14 combines with J gene TRBJ2-5; the D call may be TRBD1 or TRBD2 (5 bases each). V lost 4 bases and J lost 5, with 11 bases in between. In germline, CDR1 is SGHDN, CDR2 FVKESK. This CDR3 region has 13 residues. The CDR3 bases are TGTGCCAGCAGCCGGGGGTCGGTCGAGACCCAGTACTTC. The encoded protein is CASSRGSVETQYF.

The chain carries TRBV6-2 or TRBV6-3 and TRBJ2-5; no clear D gene. Germline CDR1 is MNHEY and CDR2 is SVGEGT. The V gene lost 4 bases and the J gene lost 5 bases, with 11 bases spanning the gap. There are 13 residues in the CDR3. The CDR3 region is CASSSRYWETQYF. DNA for the CDR3: TGTGCCAGCAGTTCGCGATATTGGGAGACCCAGTACTTC.

The V and J genes are TRBV7-2 and TRBJ2-3; D unclear. Germline lookup yields CDR1 SGHTA and CDR2 FQGNSA. The V end was cut by 4 bases, the J end by 3 bases, with 20 bases between. The length of the CDR3 is 17 residues. The DNA for the CDR3 is TGTGCCAGCAGCTCCCCCCCCGGCAGGCCCCCGACAGATACGCAGTATTTT. Its protein is CASSSPPGRPPTDTQYF.

The chain has TRBV2 and TRBJ2-6; D remains unclear. CDR1 is SNHLY, CDR2 FYNNEI, per germline. The CDR3 is 15 amino acids. Trimming cost V 2 bases and J 2 bases, with 7 bases left between them. In DNA form, the CDR3 reads TGTGCCAGCAGTGAAACTACTACTGGGGCCAACGTCCTGACTTTC. Protein sequence: CASSETTTGANVLTF.

The chain joins TRBV7-9 to TRBJ2-1; tentative D call: TRBD1 (5 bases). V lost 7 bases and J lost 9, with 10 bases in between. The CDR3 loop spans 11 amino acids. Germline CDR1 SEHNR, CDR2 FQNEAQ (reference sequence). The CDR3 here is CASTYRSEQFF. The CDR3 nucleotides read TGTGCCAGCACCTACAGGAGTGAGCAGTTCTTC.

The chain has TRBV7-2 and TRBJ2-5; perhaps TRBD2 as D (6 bases). This CDR3 has 17 amino acids. With 3 bases removed from V and 1 base from J, the gap between germline ends came to 18 bases. The germline V gene has CDR1 SGHTA and CDR2 FQGNSA. The CDR3 coding sequence is TGTGCCAGCAGCTTGCTACCCCGGATAGCGGCCCAAGAGACCCAGTACTTC. Residues: CASSLLPRIAAQETQYF. The full variable domain, rest sourced from reference TRBV7-2 and TRBJ2-5, is GAGVSQSPSNKVTEKGKDVELRCDPISGHTALYWYRQSLGQGLEFLIYFQGNSAPDKSGLPSDRFSAERTGGSVSTLTIQRTQQEDSAVYLCASSLLPRIAAQETQYFGPGTRLLVL.

This clonotype was seen once. The CDR3 region is CASSIDRKAQPQHF. Written as DNA, the CDR3 is TGTGCCAGTAGTATTGACCGGAAGGCTCAGCCCCAGCATTTT. The J gene is TRBJ1-5, the V gene TRBV19; D gene uncertain. Germline V gene lookup returns CDR1 LNHDA and CDR2 SQIVND (reference sequence). The CDR3 covers 14 residues. Trimming stripped 3 bases from V and 6 bases from J, with 12 bases between. Together with reference TRBV19 and TRBJ1-5, the CDR3 gives the full variable domain: DGGITQSPKYLFRKEGQNVTLSCEQNLNHDAMYWYRQDPGQGLRLIYYSQIVNDFQKGDIAEGYSVSREKKESFPLTVTSAQKNPTAFYLCASSIDRKAQPQHFGDGTRLSIL.

V usage is TRBV20-1 and J usage is TRBJ2-7, with TRBD2 matching over 10 bases. The germline V gene encodes CDR1 DFQATT and CDR2 SNEGSKA (reference sequence). Trimming took 6 bases from V and 3 from J; bases not matched to a gene: 5. The CDR3 length is 13 residues. The CDR3 DNA is TGCAGTGCAATGGCTAGCGGGAGCTACGAGCAGTACTTC. It yields the protein CSAMASGSYEQYF.

The rearrangement joins TRBV5-1 to TRBJ1-1, with unresolved D. Germline V CDR1 and CDR2: SGHRS, YFSETQ. The V end lost 4 bases, the J end lost 0 bases, and 7 bases lay between the germline ends. The CDR3 spans 13 residues. CDR3 in DNA: TGCGCCAGCAGCACAGAAATGAACACTGAAGCTTTCTTT. Translation: CASSTEMNTEAFF. Combining the CDR3 with reference TRBV5-1 and TRBJ1-1 gives the whole variable domain KAGVTQTPRYLIKTRGQQVTLSCSPISGHRSVSWYQQTPGQGLQFLFEYFSETQRNKGNFPGRFSGRQFSNSRSEMNVSTLELGDSALYLCASSTEMNTEAFFGQGTRLTVV.

The V gene is TRBV3-1, the J gene TRBJ1-1, with unresolved D. Trimming shortened V by 7 bases and J by 3 bases, and 12 bases separated the two germline ends. Germline V CDR1 and CDR2: LGHDT, YNNKEL (reference sequence). The CDR3 totals 13 residues. The CDR3 DNA sequence: TGTGCCAGCACGCCGCAAGGATACACTGAAGCTTTCTTT. Residues: CASTPQGYTEAFF.

The table lists this clonotype with a few counts. The genes are TRBV7-2 and TRBJ2-5; 10 bases align to TRBD1. Trimming took 5 bases from V and 4 from J; bases not matched to a gene: 13. This CDR3 contains 17 residues. Looked up from germline, CDR1 is SGHTA and CDR2 is FQGNSA. CDR3 nucleotide sequence: TGTGCCAGCAGCCAAGGTCGGGGACAGGGGCCTGGAGAGACCCAGTACTTC. Translated, it gives CASSQGRGQGPGETQYF.